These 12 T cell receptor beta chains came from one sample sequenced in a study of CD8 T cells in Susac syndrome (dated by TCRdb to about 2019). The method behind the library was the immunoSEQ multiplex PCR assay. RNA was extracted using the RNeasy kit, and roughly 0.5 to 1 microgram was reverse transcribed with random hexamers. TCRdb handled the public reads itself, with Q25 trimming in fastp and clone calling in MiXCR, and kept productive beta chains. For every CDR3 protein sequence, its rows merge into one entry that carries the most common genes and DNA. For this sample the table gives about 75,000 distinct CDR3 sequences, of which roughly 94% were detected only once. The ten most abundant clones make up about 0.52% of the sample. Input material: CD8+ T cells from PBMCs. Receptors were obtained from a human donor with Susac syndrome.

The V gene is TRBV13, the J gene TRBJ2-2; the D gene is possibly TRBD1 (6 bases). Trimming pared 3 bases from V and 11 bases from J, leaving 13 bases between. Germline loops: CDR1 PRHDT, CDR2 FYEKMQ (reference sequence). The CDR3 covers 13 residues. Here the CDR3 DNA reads TGTGCCAGCAGCTTGACACAGGGTCGCGAGCTGTTTTTT. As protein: CASSLTQGRELFF.

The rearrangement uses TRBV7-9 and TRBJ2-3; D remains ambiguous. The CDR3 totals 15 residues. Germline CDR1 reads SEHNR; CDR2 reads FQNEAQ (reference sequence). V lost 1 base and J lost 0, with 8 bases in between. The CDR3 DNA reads TGTGCCAGCAGCTTAGGACCAACTAGCACAGATACGCAGTATTTT. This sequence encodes CASSLGPTSTDTQYF.

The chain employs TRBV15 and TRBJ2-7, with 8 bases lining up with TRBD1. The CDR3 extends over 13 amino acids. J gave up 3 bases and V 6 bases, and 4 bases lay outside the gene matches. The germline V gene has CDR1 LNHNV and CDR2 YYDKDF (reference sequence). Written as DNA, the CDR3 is TGTGCCACCAGGATCGGACAGGGCTACGAGCAGTACTTC. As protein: CATRIGQGYEQYF.

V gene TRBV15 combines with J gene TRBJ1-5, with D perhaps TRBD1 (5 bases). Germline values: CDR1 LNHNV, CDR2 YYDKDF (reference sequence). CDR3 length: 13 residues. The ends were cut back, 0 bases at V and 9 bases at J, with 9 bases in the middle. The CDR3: CATSREAGWPQHF. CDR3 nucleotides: TGTGCCACCAGCAGAGAGGCAGGGTGGCCCCAGCATTTT.

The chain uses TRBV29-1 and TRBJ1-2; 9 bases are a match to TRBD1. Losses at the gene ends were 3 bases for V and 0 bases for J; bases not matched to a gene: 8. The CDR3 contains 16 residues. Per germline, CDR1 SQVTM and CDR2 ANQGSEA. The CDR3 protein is CSVDPGQGTSNYGYTF. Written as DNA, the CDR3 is TGCAGCGTTGATCCGGGACAGGGTACCTCTAACTATGGCTACACCTTC.

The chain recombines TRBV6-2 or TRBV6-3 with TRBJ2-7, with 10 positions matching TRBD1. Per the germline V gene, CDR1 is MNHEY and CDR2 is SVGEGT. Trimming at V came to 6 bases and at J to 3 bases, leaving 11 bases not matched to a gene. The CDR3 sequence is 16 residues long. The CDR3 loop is CASRSDAGTGDYEQYF. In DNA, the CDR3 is TGTGCCAGCAGATCCGACGCCGGGACAGGGGACTACGAGCAGTACTTC.

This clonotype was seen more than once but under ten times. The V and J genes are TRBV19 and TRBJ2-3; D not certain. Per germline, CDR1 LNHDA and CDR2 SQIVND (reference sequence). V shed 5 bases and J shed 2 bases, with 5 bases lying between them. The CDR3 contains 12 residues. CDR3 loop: CASSLYTDTQYF. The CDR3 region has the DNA TGTGCCAGTAGTCTCTACACAGATACGCAGTATTTT.

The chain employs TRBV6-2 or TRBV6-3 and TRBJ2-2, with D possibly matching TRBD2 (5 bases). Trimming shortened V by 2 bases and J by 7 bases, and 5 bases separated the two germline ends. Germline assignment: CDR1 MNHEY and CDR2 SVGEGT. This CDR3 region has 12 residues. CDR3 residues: CASSYEGGELFF. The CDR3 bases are TGTGCCAGCAGTTACGAGGGCGGGGAGCTGTTTTTT.

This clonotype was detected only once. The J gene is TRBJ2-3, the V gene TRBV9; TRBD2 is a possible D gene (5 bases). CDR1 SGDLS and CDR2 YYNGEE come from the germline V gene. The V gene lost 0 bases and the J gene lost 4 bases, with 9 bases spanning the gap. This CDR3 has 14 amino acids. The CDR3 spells CASSVGGQPDTQYF. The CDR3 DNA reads TGTGCCAGCAGCGTAGGCGGGCAACCAGATACGCAGTATTTT.

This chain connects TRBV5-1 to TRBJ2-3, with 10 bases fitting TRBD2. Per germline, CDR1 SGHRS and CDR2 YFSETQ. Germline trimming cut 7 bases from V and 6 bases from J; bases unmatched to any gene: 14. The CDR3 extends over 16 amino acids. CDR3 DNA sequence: TGCGCCAGCGCCCCGAGCGGGGGGGCCTCCAGGGATACGCAGTATTTT. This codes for CASAPSGGASRDTQYF.

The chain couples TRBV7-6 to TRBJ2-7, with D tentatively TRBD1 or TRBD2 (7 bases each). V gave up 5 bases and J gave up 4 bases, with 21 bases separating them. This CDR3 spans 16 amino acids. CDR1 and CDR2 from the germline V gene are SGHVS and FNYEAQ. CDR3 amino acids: CASSNTQGRGFYEQYF. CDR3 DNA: TGTGCCAGCAGCAACACACAGGGGAGGGGATTTTACGAGCAGTACTTC. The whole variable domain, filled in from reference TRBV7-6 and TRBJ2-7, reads GAGVSQSPRYKVTKRGQDVALRCDPISGHVSLYWYRQALGQGPEFLTYFNYEAQQDKSGLPNDRFSAERPEGSISTLTIQRTEQRDSAMYRCASSNTQGRGFYEQYFGPGTRLTVT.

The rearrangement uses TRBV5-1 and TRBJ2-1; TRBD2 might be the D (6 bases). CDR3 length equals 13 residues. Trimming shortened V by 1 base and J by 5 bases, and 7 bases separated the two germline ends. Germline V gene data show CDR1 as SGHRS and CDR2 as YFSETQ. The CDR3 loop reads CASSLWGDNEQFF. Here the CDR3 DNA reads TGCGCCAGCAGCTTGTGGGGGGACAATGAGCAGTTCTTC.